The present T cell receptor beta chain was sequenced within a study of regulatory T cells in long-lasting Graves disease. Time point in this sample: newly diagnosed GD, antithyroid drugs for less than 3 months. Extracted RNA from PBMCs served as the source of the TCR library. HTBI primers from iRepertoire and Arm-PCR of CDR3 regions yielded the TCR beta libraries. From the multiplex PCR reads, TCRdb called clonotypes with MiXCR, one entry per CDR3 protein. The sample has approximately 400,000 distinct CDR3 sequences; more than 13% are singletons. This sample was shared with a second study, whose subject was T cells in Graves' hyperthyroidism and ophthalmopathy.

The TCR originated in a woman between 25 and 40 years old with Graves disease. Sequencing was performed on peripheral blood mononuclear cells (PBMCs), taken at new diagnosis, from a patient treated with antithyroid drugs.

CDR3 bases: TGTGCCAGTAGTATAGCGGGGACTAACTACAATGAGCAGTTCTTC. It encodes CASSIAGTNYNEQFF. The chain joins TRBV19 to TRBJ2-1; 7 nucleotides agree with TRBD2. The V gene's germline CDR1 is LNHDA and CDR2 SQIVND (reference sequence). The V segment lost 1 base and the J segment 3 bases; nucleotides outside the gene matches: 3. There are 15 residues in the CDR3.